The clone carrying this T cell receptor (beta chain) was recorded many times. Its target is unknown. TCRdb recomputed calls from the multiplex PCR reads with MiXCR, one row per CDR3 protein. The data contain around 230,000 distinct CDR3 sequences, roughly 32% of them singletons. This sample stems from a study of breast tumors, draining lymph nodes, adjacent tissues. Study-level points and caveats: Most tumor T cells seemingly derive from lymph node, then expand in tumor. Tumors had less TCR diversity than lymph nodes, more than nontumor tissue.

Samples came from axillary lymph nodes draining the breast cancer. The TCR originated in a female donor with breast cancer. Some clones in this sample may be carry-over from other donors' samples. The sample taken for sequencing was axillary lymph node tissue.

The CDR3 DNA is TGTGCCAGCAGCTTAACAGGGGTCAAAGAGACCCAGTACTTC. The encoded protein is CASSLTGVKETQYF. This sequence joins TRBV7-9 and TRBJ2-5, with 7 nucleotides matching TRBD1. CDR3 length: 14 amino acids. Germline V gives CDR1 SEHNR, CDR2 FQNEAQ (reference sequence). V shed 2 bases, J shed 3 bases, and the junction held 3 bases outside the gene matches.